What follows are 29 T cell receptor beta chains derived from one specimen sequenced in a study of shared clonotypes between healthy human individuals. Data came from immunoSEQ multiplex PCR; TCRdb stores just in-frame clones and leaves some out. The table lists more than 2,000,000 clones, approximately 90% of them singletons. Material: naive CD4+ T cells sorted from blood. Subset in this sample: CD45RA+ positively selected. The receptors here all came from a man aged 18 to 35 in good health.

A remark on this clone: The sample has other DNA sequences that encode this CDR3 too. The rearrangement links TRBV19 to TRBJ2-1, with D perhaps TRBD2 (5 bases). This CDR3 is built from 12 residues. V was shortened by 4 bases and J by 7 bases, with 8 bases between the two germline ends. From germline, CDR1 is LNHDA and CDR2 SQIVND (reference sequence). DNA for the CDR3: TGTGCCAGTAGTACTTCGGGGAATGAGCAGTTCTTC. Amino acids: CASSTSGNEQFF.

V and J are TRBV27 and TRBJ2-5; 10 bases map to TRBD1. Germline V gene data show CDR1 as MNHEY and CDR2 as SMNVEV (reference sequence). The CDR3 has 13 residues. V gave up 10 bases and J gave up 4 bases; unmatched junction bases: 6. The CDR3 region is CATRQGAPETQYF. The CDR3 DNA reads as TGTGCCACCAGACAGGGGGCCCCAGAGACCCAGTACTTC.

CDR3 amino acids: CASRGFWGNEKLFF. Written as DNA, the CDR3 is TGTGCCAGCAGAGGTTTTTGGGGTAATGAAAAACTGTTTTTT. The rearrangement links TRBV27 to TRBJ1-4; D ambiguous. The CDR3 loop spans 14 amino acids. V was shortened by 6 bases and J by 4 bases, with 12 bases between the two germline ends. CDR1 and CDR2 (germline): MNHEY, SMNVEV (reference sequence).

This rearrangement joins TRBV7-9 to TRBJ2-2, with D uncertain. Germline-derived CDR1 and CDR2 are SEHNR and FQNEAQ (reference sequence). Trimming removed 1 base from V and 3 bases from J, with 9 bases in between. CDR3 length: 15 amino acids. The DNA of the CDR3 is TGTGCCAGCAGCTTAGGGACCCTACACACCGGGGAGCTGTTTTTT. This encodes CASSLGTLHTGELFF.

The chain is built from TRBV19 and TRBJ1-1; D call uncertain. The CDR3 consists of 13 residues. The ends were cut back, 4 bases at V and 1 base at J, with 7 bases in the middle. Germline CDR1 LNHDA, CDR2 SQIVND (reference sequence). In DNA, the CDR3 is TGTGCCAGTAGTAGTATCTCGAACACTGAAGCTTTCTTT. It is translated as CASSSISNTEAFF.

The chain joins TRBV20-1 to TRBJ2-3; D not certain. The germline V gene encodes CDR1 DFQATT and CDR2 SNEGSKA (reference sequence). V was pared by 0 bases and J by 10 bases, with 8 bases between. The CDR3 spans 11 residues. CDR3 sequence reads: CSARDPPAQYF. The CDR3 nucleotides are TGCAGTGCTAGAGATCCGCCTGCGCAGTATTTT.

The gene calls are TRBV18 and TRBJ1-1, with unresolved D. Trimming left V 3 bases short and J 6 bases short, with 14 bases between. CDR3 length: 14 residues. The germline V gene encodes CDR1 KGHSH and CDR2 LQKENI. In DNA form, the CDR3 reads TGTGCCAGCTCACCTCTGGGATGGGTGTCTGAAGCTTTCTTT. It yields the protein CASSPLGWVSEAFF.

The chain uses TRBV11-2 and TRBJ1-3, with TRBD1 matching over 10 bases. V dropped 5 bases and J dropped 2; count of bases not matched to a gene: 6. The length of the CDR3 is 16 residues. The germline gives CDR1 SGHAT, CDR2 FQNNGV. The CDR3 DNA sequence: TGTGCCAGCAGCGAGACAGGGGGCCCACCTGGAAACACCATATATTTT. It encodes CASSETGGPPGNTIYF. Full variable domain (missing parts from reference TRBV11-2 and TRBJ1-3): EAGVAQSPRYKIIEKRQSVAFWCNPISGHATLYWYQQILGQGPKLLIQFQNNGVVDDSQLPKDRFSAERLKGVDSTLKIQPAKLEDSAVYLCASSETGGPPGNTIYFGEGSWLTVV.

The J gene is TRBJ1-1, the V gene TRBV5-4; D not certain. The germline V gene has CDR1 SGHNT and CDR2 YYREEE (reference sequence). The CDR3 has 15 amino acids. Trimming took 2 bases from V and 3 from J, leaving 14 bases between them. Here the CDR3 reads CASSFRTRWDTEAFF. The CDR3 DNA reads TGTGCCAGCAGCTTTCGTACCAGGTGGGACACTGAAGCTTTCTTT.

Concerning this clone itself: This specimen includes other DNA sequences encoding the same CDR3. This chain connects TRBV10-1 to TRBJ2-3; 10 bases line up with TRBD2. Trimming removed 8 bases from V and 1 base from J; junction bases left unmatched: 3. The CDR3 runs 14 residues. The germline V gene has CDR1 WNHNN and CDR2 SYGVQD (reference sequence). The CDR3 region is CASSLAGGTDTQYF. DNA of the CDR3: TGCGCCAGCTCCCTAGCGGGGGGCACAGATACGCAGTATTTT.

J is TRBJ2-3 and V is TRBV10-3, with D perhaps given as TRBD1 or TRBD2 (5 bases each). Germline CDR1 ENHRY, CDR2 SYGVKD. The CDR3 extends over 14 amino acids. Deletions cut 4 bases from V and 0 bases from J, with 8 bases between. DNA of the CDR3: TGTGCCATCAGTGCCGGGGCTAGCACAGATACGCAGTATTTT. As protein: CAISAGASTDTQYF.

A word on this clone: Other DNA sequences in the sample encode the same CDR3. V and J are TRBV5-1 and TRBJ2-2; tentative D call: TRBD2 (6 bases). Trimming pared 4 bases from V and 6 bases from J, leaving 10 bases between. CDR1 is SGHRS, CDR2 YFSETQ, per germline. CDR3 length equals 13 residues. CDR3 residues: CASSLGGAGELFF. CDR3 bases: TGCGCCAGCAGCCTCGGGGGAGCCGGGGAGCTGTTTTTT.

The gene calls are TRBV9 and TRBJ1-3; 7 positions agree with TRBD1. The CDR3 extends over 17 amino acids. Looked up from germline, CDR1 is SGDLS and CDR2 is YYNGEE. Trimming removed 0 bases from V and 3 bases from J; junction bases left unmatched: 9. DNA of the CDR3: TGTGCCAGCAGCGTAGGTCCACAGGGGAAGTTTGGAAACACCATATATTTT. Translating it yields CASSVGPQGKFGNTIYF. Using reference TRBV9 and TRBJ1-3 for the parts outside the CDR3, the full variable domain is DSGVTQTPKHLITATGQRVTLRCSPRSGDLSVYWYQQSLDQGLQFLIQYYNGEERAKGNILERFSAQQFPDLHSELNLSSLELGDSALYFCASSVGPQGKFGNTIYFGEGSWLTVV.

CDR3 DNA: TGTGCCAGCTCACCCCCCCGCGGGGGTTCTAGGGAGACCCAGTACTTC. Translation: CASSPPRGGSRETQYF. V and J are TRBV18 and TRBJ2-5; 7 nucleotides match TRBD2. Trimming took 3 bases from V and 5 from J; bases not matched to a gene: 12. CDR1 and CDR2 (germline): KGHSH, LQKENI. The CDR3 extends over 16 amino acids.

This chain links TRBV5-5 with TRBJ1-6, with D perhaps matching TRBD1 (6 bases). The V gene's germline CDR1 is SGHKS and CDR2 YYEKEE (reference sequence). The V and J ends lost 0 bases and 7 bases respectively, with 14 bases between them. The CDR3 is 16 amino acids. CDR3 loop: CASSLGNRASNSPLHF. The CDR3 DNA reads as TGTGCCAGCAGCTTGGGCAACAGGGCCAGCAATTCACCCCTCCACTTT.

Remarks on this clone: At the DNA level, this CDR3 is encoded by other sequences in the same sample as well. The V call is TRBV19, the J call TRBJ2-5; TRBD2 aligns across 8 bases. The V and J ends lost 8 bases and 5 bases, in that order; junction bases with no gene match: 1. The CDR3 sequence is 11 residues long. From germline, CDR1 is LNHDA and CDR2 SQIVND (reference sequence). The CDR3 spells CASRLAETQYF. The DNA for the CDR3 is TGTGCCAGTCGACTAGCGGAGACCCAGTACTTC.

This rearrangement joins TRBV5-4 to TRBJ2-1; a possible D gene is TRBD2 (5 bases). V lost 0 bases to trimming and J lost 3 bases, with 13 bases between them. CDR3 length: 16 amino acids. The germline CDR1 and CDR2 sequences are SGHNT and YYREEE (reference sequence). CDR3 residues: CASSLGGVGSYNEQFF. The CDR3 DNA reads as TGTGCCAGCAGCTTGGGTGGTGTTGGGAGCTACAATGAGCAGTTCTTC.

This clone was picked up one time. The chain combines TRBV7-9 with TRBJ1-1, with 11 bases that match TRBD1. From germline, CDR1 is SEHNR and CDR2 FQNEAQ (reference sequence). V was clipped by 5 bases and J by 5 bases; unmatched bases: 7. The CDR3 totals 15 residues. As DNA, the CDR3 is TGTGCCAGCAGCACCACCAGGGACAGGGGGACTGAAGCTTTCTTT. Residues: CASSTTRDRGTEAFF.

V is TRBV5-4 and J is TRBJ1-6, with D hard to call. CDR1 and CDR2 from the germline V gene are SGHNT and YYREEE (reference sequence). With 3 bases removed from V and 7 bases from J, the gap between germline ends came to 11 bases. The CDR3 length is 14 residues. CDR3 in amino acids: CASSSKALNSPLHF. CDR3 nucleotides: TGTGCCAGCAGCTCAAAGGCCCTGAATTCACCCCTCCACTTT.

CDR3 loop: CASSAGDGNTEAFF. The CDR3 DNA reads TGTGCCAGCAGCGCAGGGGATGGTAACACTGAAGCTTTCTTT. V is TRBV7-2 and J is TRBJ1-1; maybe TRBD1 (6 bases). The V and J ends lost 5 bases and 2 bases respectively, with 12 bases between them. Per the germline V gene, CDR1 is SGHTA and CDR2 is FQGNSA. This CDR3 has 14 amino acids. Drawing the rest from reference TRBV7-2 and TRBJ1-1, the complete variable domain is GAGVSQSPSNKVTEKGKDVELRCDPISGHTALYWYRQSLGQGLEFLIYFQGNSAPDKSGLPSDRFSAERTGGSVSTLTIQRTQQEDSAVYLCASSAGDGNTEAFFGQGTRLTVV.

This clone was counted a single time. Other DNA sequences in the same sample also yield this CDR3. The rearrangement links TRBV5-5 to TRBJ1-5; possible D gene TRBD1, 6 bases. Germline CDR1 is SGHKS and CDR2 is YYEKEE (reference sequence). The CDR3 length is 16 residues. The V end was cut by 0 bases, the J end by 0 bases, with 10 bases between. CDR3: CASSLEGGGSNQPQHF. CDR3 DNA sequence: TGTGCCAGCAGCTTGGAGGGAGGGGGTAGCAATCAGCCCCAGCATTTT.

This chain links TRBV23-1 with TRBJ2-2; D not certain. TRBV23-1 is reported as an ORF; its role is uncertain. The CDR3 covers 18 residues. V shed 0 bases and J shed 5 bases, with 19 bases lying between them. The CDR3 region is CASSQSWYGVVSTGELFF. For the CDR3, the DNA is TGCGCCAGCAGTCAATCTTGGTATGGGGTGGTATCGACCGGGGAGCTGTTTTTT.

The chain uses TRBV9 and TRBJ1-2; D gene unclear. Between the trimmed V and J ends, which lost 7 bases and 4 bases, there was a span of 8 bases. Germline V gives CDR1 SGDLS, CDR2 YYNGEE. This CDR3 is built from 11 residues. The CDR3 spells CASWGIYGYTF. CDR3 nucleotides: TGTGCCAGCTGGGGTATCTATGGCTACACCTTC.

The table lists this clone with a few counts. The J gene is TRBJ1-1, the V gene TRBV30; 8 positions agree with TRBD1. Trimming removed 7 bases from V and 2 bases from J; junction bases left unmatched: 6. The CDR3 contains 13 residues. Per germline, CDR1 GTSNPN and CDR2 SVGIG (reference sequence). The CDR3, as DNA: TGTGCCTCGAAAGGACAGGGAAACACTGAAGCTTTCTTT. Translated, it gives CASKGQGNTEAFF. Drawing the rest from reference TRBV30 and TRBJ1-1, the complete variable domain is SQTIHQWPATLVQPVGSPLSLECTVEGTSNPNLYWYRQAAGRGLQLLFYSVGIGQISSEVPQNLSASRPQDRQFILSSKKLLLSDSGFYLCASKGQGNTEAFFGQGTRLTVV.

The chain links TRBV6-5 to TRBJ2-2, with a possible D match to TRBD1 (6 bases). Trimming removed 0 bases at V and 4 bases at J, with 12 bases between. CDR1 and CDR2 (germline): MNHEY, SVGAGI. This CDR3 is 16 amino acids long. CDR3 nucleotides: TGTGCCAGCAGTTACTCAGGGAGCAGGGGCACCGGGGAGCTGTTTTTT. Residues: CASSYSGSRGTGELFF.

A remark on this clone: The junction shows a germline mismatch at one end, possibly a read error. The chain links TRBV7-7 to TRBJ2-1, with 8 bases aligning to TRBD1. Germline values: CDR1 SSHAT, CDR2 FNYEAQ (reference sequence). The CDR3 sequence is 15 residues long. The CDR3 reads CASSARTGGNNEQFF. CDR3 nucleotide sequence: TGTGCTAGCAGCGCTCGAACAGGGGGTAATAATGAGCAGTTCTTC.

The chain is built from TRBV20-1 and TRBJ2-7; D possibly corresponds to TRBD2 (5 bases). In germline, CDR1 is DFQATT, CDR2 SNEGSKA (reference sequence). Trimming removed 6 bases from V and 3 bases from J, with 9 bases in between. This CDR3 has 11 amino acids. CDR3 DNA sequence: TGCAGTGCCCCGGGGTACTACGAGCAGTACTTC. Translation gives CSAPGYYEQYF.

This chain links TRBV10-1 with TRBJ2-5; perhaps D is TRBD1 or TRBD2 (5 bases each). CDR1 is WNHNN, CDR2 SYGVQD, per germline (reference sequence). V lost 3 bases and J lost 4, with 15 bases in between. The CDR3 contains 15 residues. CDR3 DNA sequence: TGCGCCAGCAGTGAAGTCCACGGGACCAGAGAGACCCAGTACTTC. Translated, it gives CASSEVHGTRETQYF.

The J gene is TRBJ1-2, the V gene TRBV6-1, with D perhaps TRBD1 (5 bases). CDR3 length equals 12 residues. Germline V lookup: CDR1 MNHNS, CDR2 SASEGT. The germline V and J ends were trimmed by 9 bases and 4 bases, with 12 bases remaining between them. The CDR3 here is CASTWDPYGYTF. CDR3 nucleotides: TGTGCCAGTACTTGGGACCCCTATGGCTACACCTTC.